A single sample gave rise to the 8 T cell receptor beta chains below, sequenced in a study of T cells in women clearing cervical HPV infection. The method was immunoSEQ multiplex PCR; TCRdb's version includes in-frame clones alone and lacks a portion of them. The sample data list 35,000 to 45,000 clones. Sequencing was done on a sample of blood buffy coat. The source of these receptors is a woman between 18 and 70 years old with a cervical HPV16 infection that either progressed to CIN3+ or cleared (not recorded which).

On this clone: The CDR3 end is not reached by the read, which stops 3 residues before it; the germline J gene fills it in. The chain links TRBV28 to TRBJ1-3; TRBD1 agrees at 8 bases. Germline V lookup: CDR1 MDHEN, CDR2 SYDVKM. This CDR3 is 18 amino acids long. The V and J ends lost 3 bases and 3 bases, in that order; junction bases with no gene match: 13. The CDR3 reads CASSLGPSGGRGGNTIYF. Incomplete CDR3 DNA: TGTGCCAGCAGTTTGGGCCCTTCAGGGGGCAGAGGTGGAAACACC.

On this clone itself: Sequencing ends 3 residues short of the CDR3 end; the germline J gene provides the rest. This chain links TRBV5-6 with TRBJ2-1, with TRBD1 identical over 8 bases. V lost 2 bases to trimming and J lost 5 bases; unmatched junction nucleotides: 6. Germline V lookup: CDR1 SGHDT, CDR2 YYEEEE. The CDR3 is 15 residues long. The CDR3 here is CASSFRGLIHNEQFF. The DNA read from the CDR3 is TGTGCCAGCAGCTTCAGGGGGCTTATCCACAATGAG.

CDR3 residues: CASSPRDFSRGYGSYDYTF. The sequenced part of the CDR3 DNA is TGTGCCAGTAGTCCCCGAGACTTTTCCAGGGGCTATGGCTCCTACGAC. J is TRBJ1-2 and V is TRBV19; D may be TRBD1 (6 bases). Read data end 3 residues before the CDR3 end; the end is taken from the germline J gene. CDR1 and CDR2 (germline): LNHDA, SQIVND (reference sequence). This CDR3 comprises 19 residues.

As for this clone: Read data end 3 residues before the CDR3 end; the end is taken from the germline J gene. The rearrangement uses TRBV18 and TRBJ2-3; D uncertain. From germline, CDR1 is KGHSH and CDR2 LQKENI. CDR3 length: 15 amino acids. CDR3 residues: CASSPRPQNKETQYF. The covered CDR3 bases are TGTGCCAGCTCACCACGCCCTCAAAACAAAGAGACG.

Points on this clone: The CDR3 end lies 3 residues beyond the end of the read and is filled in from the germline J gene. This chain uses TRBV19 with TRBJ2-3; 7 nucleotides align to TRBD1. CDR1 and CDR2 (germline): LNHDA, SQIVND (reference sequence). The length of the CDR3 is 13 residues. The CDR3 region is CASSSDRKETQYF. Incomplete CDR3 DNA: TGTGCCAGTAGCTCGGACAGGAAAGAGACG.

The sequenced CDR3 bases are TGCAGTGCCCAAGAGGGCGGGAGTAAATCCTACGAG. It is translated as CSAQEGGSKSYE. The entire CDR3 protein reads CSAQEGGSKSYEQYF. This sequence joins TRBV20-1 and TRBJ2-7, with 7 nucleotides matching TRBD2. The read stops 3 residues short of the end of the CDR3; the missing end is completed from the germline J gene. The germline V gene encodes CDR1 DFQATT and CDR2 SNEGSKA (reference sequence). The CDR3 consists of 15 residues. V shed 6 bases, J shed 1 base, and the junction held 12 bases outside the gene matches.

The covered CDR3 bases are TGTGCCAGCAGTTTTTCTAGCGGGAGTTACGAG. Its translation: CASSFSSGSYE. The full CDR3 sequence reads CASSFSSGSYEQYF. V usage is TRBV12-3 or TRBV12-4 and J usage is TRBJ2-7; 10 nucleotides match TRBD2. The CDR3 end falls 3 residues outside the read, so it is completed with the germline J gene. The length of the CDR3 is 14 residues. V dropped 3 bases and J dropped 4; count of bases not matched to a gene: 3.

Regarding this clone: The read finishes 3 residues shy of the CDR3 end, and the germline J gene is used to complete it. This chain links TRBV6-2 or TRBV6-3 with TRBJ1-2; D is possibly TRBD1 (5 bases). From germline, CDR1 is MNHEY and CDR2 SVGEGT. There are 14 residues in the CDR3. CDR3 region: CASSPGLVTNDYTF. The covered CDR3 bases are TGTGCCAGCAGTCCGGGACTAGTGACCAATGAC.